This T cell receptor (beta chain) was sequenced for a study of blood T cells in healthy people across ages. The CDR3 loop spans 14 amino acids. The germline V and J ends were trimmed by 4 bases and 4 bases, with 11 bases remaining between them. CDR1 SGHRS and CDR2 YFSETQ come from the germline V gene. A sample-barcoded 5' primer and a J-beta primer mix were used in a second PCR of roughly 7 to 11 cycles. Each cDNA molecule was tagged by a template-switch adaptor that had 12 random nucleotides. TCRdb processed the 5' RACE reads anew with MiXCR; each CDR3 protein has one entry. Of about 640,000 distinct CDR3 sequences in the sample, around 54% are singletons; the top ten hold 30% to 45%.

The specimen was blood. This sequence originates from a man between 60 and 75 years old in good health. This chain connects TRBV5-1 to TRBJ2-2; a weak D match, TRBD1 (6 bases). In DNA, the CDR3 is TGCGCCAGCAGCGTCGCAGGGGTCACCGGGGAGCTGTTTTTT. It specifies CASSVAGVTGELFF.